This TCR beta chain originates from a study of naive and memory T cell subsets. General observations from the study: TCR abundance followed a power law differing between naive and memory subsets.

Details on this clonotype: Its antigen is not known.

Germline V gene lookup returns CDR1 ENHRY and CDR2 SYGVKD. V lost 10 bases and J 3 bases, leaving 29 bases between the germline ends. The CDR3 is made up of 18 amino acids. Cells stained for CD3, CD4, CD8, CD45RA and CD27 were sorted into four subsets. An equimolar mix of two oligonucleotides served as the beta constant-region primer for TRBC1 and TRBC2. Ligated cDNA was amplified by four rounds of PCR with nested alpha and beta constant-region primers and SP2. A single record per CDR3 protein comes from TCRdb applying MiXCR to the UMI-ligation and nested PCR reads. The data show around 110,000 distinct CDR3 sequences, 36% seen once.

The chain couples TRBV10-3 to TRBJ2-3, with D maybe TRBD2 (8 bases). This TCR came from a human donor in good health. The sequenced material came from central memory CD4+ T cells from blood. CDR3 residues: CATGPRAGGLVETDTQYF. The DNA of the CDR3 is TGTGCCACGGGTCCCCGGGCAGGGGGACTAGTAGAGACAGATACGCAGTATTTT.